Following are 21 T cell receptor beta chains from one sample sequenced in a study of T cells in Graves' hyperthyroidism and ophthalmopathy. RNA transcripts gave rise to amplified TCR beta CDR3 regions. During a first-round RT-PCR of the TCR CDR3, the HTBI primer set was used. TCRdb processed the multiplex PCR reads anew with MiXCR; each CDR3 protein has one entry. The sample has roughly 250,000 distinct CDR3 sequences, about a sixth seen once. The sequencing input was blood. These receptors were collected from a woman under 30 with Graves' ophthalmopathy.

V and J are TRBV2 and TRBJ2-7, with TRBD2 identical over 14 bases. CDR1 SNHLY and CDR2 FYNNEI come from the germline V gene. V lost 8 bases, J lost 6 bases, and 6 bases stayed unmatched. The CDR3 loop spans 14 amino acids. The chain's CDR3 is CASGGLAGVGEQYF. CDR3 sequence (DNA): TGTGCCAGCGGGGGACTAGCGGGAGTAGGCGAGCAGTACTTC.

The chain is built from TRBV27 and TRBJ2-7; 11 nucleotides line up with TRBD2. Germline CDR1 and CDR2: MNHEY and SMNVEV (reference sequence). V lost 1 base and J lost 6; bases outside the gene matches: 11. This CDR3 region has 17 residues. CDR3 bases: TGTGCCAGCAGTTTATATACTAGCGGGAGTGGTCTGTTCGAGCAGTACTTC. Translated, it gives CASSLYTSGSGLFEQYF.

This clonotype was counted at least ten times. The genes are TRBV19 and TRBJ2-1; 9 positions agree with TRBD2. CDR3 length: 13 residues. V trimming: 3 bases; J trimming: 9 bases; junction bases outside the gene matches: 3. Looked up from germline, CDR1 is LNHDA and CDR2 is SQIVND (reference sequence). CDR3 protein: CASSISGSAEQFF. As DNA, the CDR3 is TGTGCCAGTAGTATTAGCGGGAGTGCTGAGCAGTTCTTC.

This clonotype was seen a few times. A much larger clone lies one base from this, so it may be a read error. CDR3 bases: TGTGCCATCAGAGGAACGGGCTCCGAGCAGTACTTC. It codes for CAIRGTGSEQYF. The V gene is TRBV10-3, the J gene TRBJ2-7, with unresolved D. This CDR3 is 12 amino acids long. The V gene's germline CDR1 is ENHRY and CDR2 SYGVKD. Trimming removed 6 bases at V and 6 bases at J, with 12 bases between.

For this clonotype: A much more abundant neighbour one base away suggests this may be a read error. The chain recombines TRBV7-8 with TRBJ1-3; D is ambiguous. Germline CDR1 and CDR2: SGHVS and FQNEAQ. CDR3 length: 19 amino acids. The DNA of the CDR3 is TGTGCCAGCAACTTAGCATCTTATAGCGGGTACAGCTCTGGAAACACCATATATTTT. It codes for CASNLASYSGYSSGNTIYF.

This clonotype was counted ten times or more. V is TRBV12-3 or TRBV12-4 and J is TRBJ2-3, with D unclear. This CDR3 region has 14 residues. V lost 10 bases and J 4 bases, leaving 18 bases between the germline ends. This CDR3 reads CATTDALRADTQYF. In nucleotides, the CDR3 is TGTGCCACGACGGACGCCCTGAGAGCAGATACGCAGTATTTT.

This clonotype has a handful of counts. Here the CDR3 DNA reads TGCAGCGTTGGTGACAGGGGAGGAGGGGCCAACGTCCTGACTTTC. Protein: CSVGDRGGGANVLTF. The V gene is TRBV29-1, the J gene TRBJ2-6; 8 nucleotides line up with TRBD1. Germline CDR1 reads SQVTM; CDR2 reads ANQGSEA. This CDR3 has 15 amino acids. The junction had 6 bases not matched to a gene; V was cut back by 4 bases and J by 4 bases.

In this sample, this clonotype turned up many times. The chain couples TRBV20-1 to TRBJ2-5, with 7 bases lining up with TRBD2. CDR3 length equals 12 residues. The J segment lost 2 bases and the V segment lost 3 bases, leaving 0 bases of the junction unmatched. Germline assignment: CDR1 DFQATT and CDR2 SNEGSKA (reference sequence). CDR3 amino acids: CSARGGQETQYF. The CDR3 DNA reads as TGCAGTGCTAGGGGGGGGCAAGAGACCCAGTACTTC.

This clonotype was recorded many times. This sequence joins TRBV7-9 and TRBJ2-7, with D maybe TRBD2 (6 bases). CDR3 size: 19 residues. Trimming stripped 4 bases from V and 4 bases from J, with 29 bases between. The germline CDR1 and CDR2 sequences are SEHNR and FQNEAQ (reference sequence). CDR3 sequence (DNA): TGTGCCAGCAGCTCCTCAATTGCGGGGCCGTCCGGCCTAATATACGAGCAGTACTTC. Protein: CASSSSIAGPSGLIYEQYF. The complete variable domain, with remaining parts taken from reference TRBV7-9 and TRBJ2-7, reads DTGVSQNPRHKITKRGQNVTFRCDPISEHNRLYWYRQTLGQGPEFLTYFQNEAQLEKSRLLSDRFSAERPKGSFSTLEIQRTEQGDSAMYLCASSSSIAGPSGLIYEQYFGPGTRLTVT.

The table lists this clonotype with many counts. V gene TRBV7-9 combines with J gene TRBJ2-3; TRBD2 matches at 10 bases. Germline CDR1 is SEHNR and CDR2 is FQNEAQ (reference sequence). V dropped 5 bases and J dropped 2; count of bases not matched to a gene: 7. CDR3 length: 16 residues. The CDR3, as DNA: TGTGCCAGCAGCCTTGGACTAGCGGACCACACAGATACGCAGTATTTT. Its translation is CASSLGLADHTDTQYF.

The chain joins TRBV24-1 to TRBJ1-5; TRBD1 matches 8 bases. CDR3 length equals 19 residues. CDR1 KGHDR and CDR2 SFDVKD come from the germline V gene. The junction had 15 bases not matched to a gene; V was cut back by 4 bases and J by 2 bases. CDR3 loop: CATSDATGTGLYGNQPQHF. CDR3 DNA sequence: TGTGCCACCAGTGACGCAACCGGGACAGGTTTGTATGGCAATCAGCCCCAGCATTTT.

This clonotype was found many times. The chain couples TRBV5-1 to TRBJ1-4, with D maybe TRBD1 (6 bases). The ends were cut back, 2 bases at V and 7 bases at J, with 12 bases in the middle. CDR1 is SGHRS and CDR2 is YFSETQ in the germline V gene. The CDR3 loop spans 14 amino acids. CDR3 loop: CASSLYGGLEKLFF. The DNA for the CDR3 is TGCGCCAGCAGCTTATACGGGGGCCTTGAAAAACTGTTTTTT.

This clonotype was found many times. CDR3 protein: CASSSWTGGEETQYF. The CDR3, as DNA: TGTGCCAGCAGCTCATGGACAGGAGGGGAAGAGACCCAGTACTTC. J is TRBJ2-5 and V is TRBV7-9; tentative D call: TRBD1 (7 bases). The CDR3 sequence is 15 residues long. V was pared by 4 bases and J by 3 bases, with 15 bases between. Germline loops: CDR1 SEHNR, CDR2 FQNEAQ (reference sequence). Filled out from reference TRBV7-9 and TRBJ2-5, the complete variable domain reads DTGVSQNPRHKITKRGQNVTFRCDPISEHNRLYWYRQTLGQGPEFLTYFQNEAQLEKSRLLSDRFSAERPKGSFSTLEIQRTEQGDSAMYLCASSSWTGGEETQYFGPGTRLLVL.

This clonotype was detected ten times or more. V usage is TRBV3-1 and J usage is TRBJ2-7, with 9 nucleotides matching TRBD2. CDR3 length: 16 amino acids. After removal of 4 bases from V and 5 bases from J, the junction contained 12 bases not matched to a gene. Germline CDR1 and CDR2: LGHDT and YNNKEL (reference sequence). This CDR3 is CASSPLAGGPVDEQYF. The CDR3 coding sequence is TGTGCCAGCAGCCCTTTGGCGGGAGGGCCCGTTGACGAGCAGTACTTC.

V is TRBV27 and J is TRBJ1-5; 11 nucleotides agree with TRBD1. The CDR3 length is 18 residues. The germline V gene has CDR1 MNHEY and CDR2 SMNVEV (reference sequence). V shed 5 bases and J 7 bases; nucleotides not matched to a gene: 16. CDR3 sequence (DNA): TGTGCCAGCAGTCCCAACCCTGGGACAGGGGGAAGTCGGCAGCCCCAGCATTTT. Translated, it gives CASSPNPGTGGSRQPQHF.

There are many counts of this clonotype. The chain joins TRBV6-1 to TRBJ1-2; 9 bases map to TRBD1. Germline V gives CDR1 MNHNS, CDR2 SASEGT. This CDR3 has 16 amino acids. The V and J ends lost 7 bases and 4 bases, in that order; junction bases with no gene match: 13. CDR3 nucleotide sequence: TGTGCCAGCACCCACGCGGTCCACAGGGGGCTCTATGGCTACACCTTC. It translates to CASTHAVHRGLYGYTF.

The V call is TRBV7-3, the J call TRBJ2-4; TRBD1 matches 7 bases. The V segment lost 6 bases and the J segment 9 bases; nucleotides outside the gene matches: 5. Germline CDR1 is SGHTA and CDR2 is FQGTGA. This CDR3 is built from 12 residues. The CDR3 loop is CASRTGTGIQYF. The CDR3 nucleotides read TGTGCCAGCAGGACAGGGACCGGCATTCAGTACTTC.

The V gene is TRBV12-3 or TRBV12-4, the J gene TRBJ1-5; TRBD1 is a possible D gene (6 bases). The CDR3 extends over 15 amino acids. The germline V and J ends were trimmed by 6 bases and 7 bases, with 19 bases remaining between them. The CDR3 bases are TGTGCCAGCAGGGACAGTGGGGCAGGGGAACAGCCCCAGCATTTT. Its translation: CASRDSGAGEQPQHF.

This clonotype was seen at least ten times. This chain connects TRBV12-5 to TRBJ2-5; D is perhaps TRBD1 (5 bases). From germline, CDR1 is LGHNT and CDR2 FRNRAP. The CDR3 loop spans 14 amino acids. V shed 2 bases and J shed 4 bases, with 11 bases lying between them. The CDR3 DNA is TGTGCTAGTGGTTTGAGGGGATCCCGAGAGACCCAGTACTTC. It encodes CASGLRGSRETQYF.

This clonotype was counted ten times or more. The CDR3 bases are TGCAGTGCTAGATATGACAGTTATAATTCACCCCTCCACTTT. This encodes CSARYDSYNSPLHF. The rearrangement links TRBV20-1 to TRBJ1-6; possibly TRBD1 for D (5 bases). The CDR3 covers 14 residues. Per germline, CDR1 DFQATT and CDR2 SNEGSKA (reference sequence). V was pared by 2 bases and J by 4 bases, with 9 bases between.

This clonotype was seen many times. V is TRBV28 and J is TRBJ2-1; D unclear. Germline-derived CDR1 and CDR2 are MDHEN and SYDVKM. The V end lost 6 bases, the J end lost 8 bases, and 8 bases lay between the germline ends. The CDR3 loop spans 11 amino acids. CDR3 loop: CASRGWDEQFF. CDR3 coding DNA: TGTGCCAGCAGGGGTTGGGATGAGCAGTTCTTC.